The rows below give T cell receptor beta chains drawn from one sample of a study of blood T cell repertoires in COVID-19. Method: immunoSEQ multiplex PCR; TCRdb's copy keeps in-frame clones and lacks some. Of a few hundred thousand clones listed, 75% to 90% are singletons. Sequencing input: peripheral blood. These receptors were taken from a man aged 25-45 years with acute or convalescent COVID-19. Both conserved end residues are part of each CDR3. A D gene is named only where the DNA matches it firmly. The listing skips clone size in some rows; elsewhere it reads once, few, many or a size class.

.,TRBV5-6,TRBJ2-2,TRBD2,CASSLGGRYTGELFF,TGTGCCAGCAGCTTGGGCGGGAGATACACCGGGGAGCTGTTTTTT
few,TRBV5-6,TRBJ1-6,.,CASRKRGGLGSPLHF,TGTGCCAGCAGGAAGAGGGGGGGTCTCGGGTCACCCCTCCACTTT
.,TRBV5-6,TRBJ2-7,.,CASSFGAAQTYEQYF,TGTGCCAGCAGCTTCGGTGCGGCTCAAACCTACGAGCAGTACTTC
.,TRBV11-3,TRBJ2-1,TRBD1,CASSFDRQGGTDEQFF,TGTGCCAGCAGCTTTGACCGACAGGGGGGGACAGATGAGCAGTTCTTC
.,TRBV19,TRBJ1-4,.,CFAKRTEKDNEKLFF,TGTTTCGCAAAAAGGACAGAGAAAGACAATGAAAAACTGTTTTTT
.,TRBV12-3/TRBV12-4,TRBJ1-6,.,CASKSEGAPLHF,TGTGCCAGCAAGTCGGAAGGGGCACCCCTCCACTTT
.,TRBV18,TRBJ2-3,TRBD1,CASSPPGQASPDTQYF,TGTGCCAGCTCACCTCCGGGACAGGCTTCCCCAGATACGCAGTATTTT
.,TRBV6-5,TRBJ1-5,.,CASSYSATVNQPQHF,TGTGCCAGCAGTTACTCGGCAACAGTTAATCAGCCCCAGCATTTT
.,TRBV10-2,TRBJ1-2,.,CASSPTLYGYTF,TGCGCCAGCAGCCCTACCCTCTATGGCTACACCTTC
.,TRBV18,TRBJ2-2,TRBD2,CATRREVTGELFF,TGTGCCACTAGACGGGAGGTTACCGGGGAGCTGTTTTTT
.,TRBV12-5,TRBJ2-1,.,CASVLHTKRNEQFF,TGTGCTAGTGTCCTACATACGAAGAGGAATGAGCAGTTCTTC
.,TRBV29-1,TRBJ2-5,.,CSVDRSGGETQYF,TGCAGCGTCGACAGGTCAGGTGGGGAGACCCAGTACTTC
.,TRBV27,TRBJ1-6,.,CASRRQVLNNSPLHF,TGTGCCAGTAGACGACAGGTTCTTAATAATTCACCCCTCCACTTT
.,TRBV30,TRBJ2-1,.,CAWTQGFGNEQFF,TGTGCCTGGACACAGGGTTTCGGCAATGAGCAGTTCTTC
.,TRBV27,TRBJ2-5,.,CASSFMAEGWEETQYF,TGTGCCAGCAGTTTCATGGCCGAGGGTTGGGAGGAGACCCAGTACTTC
.,TRBV27,TRBJ2-7,TRBD1,CASSLTGTGSYEQYF,TGTGCCAGCAGTTTAACCGGGACAGGGTCATACGAGCAGTACTTC
.,TRBV15,TRBJ1-1,.,CATSRGGSNTEAFF,TGTGCCACCAGCAGAGGCGGCTCGAACACTGAAGCTTTCTTT
.,TRBV11-2,TRBJ2-1,.,CASSSHKGGYGEQFF,TGTGCCAGCAGCTCCCATAAGGGCGGGTACGGTGAGCAGTTCTTC
once,TRBV6-1,TRBJ1-3,.,CASSPQGTGNTIYF,TGTGCCAGCAGTCCGCAGGGAACTGGAAACACCATATATTTT
.,TRBV2,TRBJ2-5,.,CASSGQGLSQETQYF,TGTGCCAGCAGTGGACAGGGACTCAGCCAAGAGACCCAGTACTTC
.,TRBV7-9,TRBJ2-2,TRBD2,CASSLGLAGVTGELFF,TGTGCCAGCAGCTTAGGCCTAGCGGGAGTGACCGGGGAGCTGTTTTTT
.,TRBV7-6,TRBJ2-1,TRBD2,CASSFIAGGRGGEQFF,TGTGCCAGCAGCTTCATAGCGGGAGGCCGAGGCGGAGAGCAGTTCTTC
.,TRBV27,TRBJ1-6,.,CASSPLRQRGTPLHF,TGTGCCAGCAGTCCTCTCCGACAGAGGGGGACACCCCTCCACTTT
.,TRBV28,TRBJ2-7,.,CASSFRGIEQYF,TGTGCCAGCAGTTTTCGGGGTATCGAGCAGTACTTC
.,TRBV3-1/TRBV3-2,TRBJ1-5,.,CASTHRSQRNQPQHF,TGTGCCAGCACCCATCGTAGTCAACGCAATCAGCCCCAGCATTTT
few,TRBV28,TRBJ1-6,.,CASSFFQGSANNSPLHF,TGTGCCAGCAGTTTTTTCCAGGGTTCTGCCAATAATTCACCCCTCCACTTT
once,TRBV12-2,TRBJ2-5,.,CASRPNRATSGRVLPARETQYF,TGTGCAAGTCGACCGAACAGGGCGACTAGCGGGAGGGTCCTTCCGGCTAGAGAGACCCAGTACTTC
.,TRBV6-5,TRBJ1-6,.,CASIGGLLGSPLHF,TGTGCCTCAATAGGAGGCCTCTTAGGGTCACCCCTCCACTTT
once,TRBV5-1,TRBJ2-5,TRBD2,CASSLVPGRGVGETQYF,TGCGCCAGCAGCTTGGTCCCCGGGCGGGGGGTCGGAGAGACCCAGTACTTC
.,TRBV9,TRBJ2-7,.,CASSVGAGVLYEQYF,TGTGCCAGCAGCGTAGGGGCAGGGGTCCTCTACGAGCAGTACTTC
.,TRBV7-9,TRBJ2-4,.,CASSLRGGPIAKNIQYF,TGTGCCAGCAGCTTACGTGGAGGACCCATAGCCAAAAACATTCAGTACTTC
.,TRBV5-4,TRBJ1-1,.,CASSLAQNTEAFF,TGTGCCAGCAGCTTGGCACAGAACACTGAAGCTTTCTTT
.,TRBV7-3,TRBJ1-1,.,CASSLTGGTYTEAFF,TGTGCCAGCAGCTTAACGGGCGGGACGTACACTGAAGCTTTCTTT
.,TRBV7-7,TRBJ1-5,.,CASIFESQGAPTDQPQHF,TGTGCTAGCATCTTCGAAAGTCAGGGTGCGCCAACGGATCAGCCCCAGCATTTT
.,TRBV2,TRBJ2-5,.,CASNNREETQYF,TGTGCCAGCAATAACAGGGAGGAGACCCAGTACTTC
.,TRBV5-1,TRBJ2-1,.,CASSLSPGVDEQFF,TGCGCCAGCAGCTTGTCGCCAGGTGTGGATGAGCAGTTCTTC
.,TRBV19,TRBJ1-2,.,CASSRGSNYGYTF,TGTGCCAGTAGCAGAGGAAGTAACTATGGCTACACCTTC
.,TRBV9,TRBJ2-1,TRBD2,CASSPSGPYNEQFF,TGTGCCAGCAGCCCTAGCGGGCCCTACAATGAGCAGTTCTTC
once,TRBV30,TRBJ2-7,.,CAWSGTSYEQYF,TGTGCCTGGAGTGGAACATCCTACGAGCAGTACTTC
.,TRBV28,TRBJ2-2,TRBD2,CASSLWPAGGTGGTGELFF,TGTGCCAGCAGTTTATGGCCAGCGGGAGGGACAGGTGGCACCGGGGAGCTGTTTTTT
.,TRBV5-1,TRBJ2-1,TRBD2,CASSFSGTYNEQFF,TGCGCCAGCAGCTTCAGCGGGACCTACAATGAGCAGTTCTTC
.,TRBV9,TRBJ2-3,TRBD2,CASSLTSGSWTDTQYF,TGTGCCAGCAGCCTTACTAGCGGGAGTTGGACAGATACGCAGTATTTT
once,TRBV10-1,TRBJ2-5,TRBD1,CASSEGQGAGETQYF,TGCGCCAGCAGTGAAGGACAGGGGGCGGGAGAGACCCAGTACTTC
.,TRBV18,TRBJ1-1,.,CASSPRSGGNTEAFF,TGTGCCAGCTCACCACGGTCGGGGGGGAACACTGAAGCTTTCTTT
.,TRBV5-1,TRBJ2-1,.,CASSLETGYNEQFF,TGCGCCAGCAGCTTGGAAACAGGCTACAATGAGCAGTTCTTC
.,TRBV5-8,TRBJ2-5,.,CASRAGAGNFQETQYF,TGTGCCAGCAGGGCAGGGGCCGGGAACTTCCAAGAGACCCAGTACTTC
.,TRBV6-5,TRBJ2-1,TRBD2,CASSLAGGPNEQFF,TGTGCCAGCAGTCTAGCGGGAGGGCCGAATGAGCAGTTCTTC
.,TRBV28,TRBJ1-5,.,CASRLGGLTNQPQHF,TGTGCCAGCAGACTGGGAGGACTTACCAATCAGCCCCAGCATTTT
.,TRBV20-1,TRBJ2-3,TRBD2,CSASGSGGAFTDTQYF,TGCAGTGCTAGTGGGTCGGGGGGGGCTTTTACAGATACGCAGTATTTT
.,TRBV28,TRBJ2-1,.,CASSGGTAREQFF,TGTGCCAGCAGTGGGGGGACCGCTAGGGAGCAGTTCTTC
.,TRBV19,TRBJ2-3,.,CASSTGPPMDTQYF,TGTGCCAGTAGTACTGGGCCCCCCATGGATACGCAGTATTTT
.,TRBV2,TRBJ1-6,TRBD1,CASSRETGVNSPLHF,TGTGCCAGCAGTCGCGAGACAGGGGTCAATTCACCCCTCCACTTT
.,TRBV7-8,TRBJ1-3,TRBD1,CASSGTGTGGGNTIYF,TGTGCCAGCAGCGGAACCGGGACAGGGGGTGGAAACACCATATATTTT
.,TRBV5-6,TRBJ2-1,.,CASSLRTTGPNEQFF,TGTGCCAGCAGCTTGCGTACAACGGGTCCCAATGAGCAGTTCTTC